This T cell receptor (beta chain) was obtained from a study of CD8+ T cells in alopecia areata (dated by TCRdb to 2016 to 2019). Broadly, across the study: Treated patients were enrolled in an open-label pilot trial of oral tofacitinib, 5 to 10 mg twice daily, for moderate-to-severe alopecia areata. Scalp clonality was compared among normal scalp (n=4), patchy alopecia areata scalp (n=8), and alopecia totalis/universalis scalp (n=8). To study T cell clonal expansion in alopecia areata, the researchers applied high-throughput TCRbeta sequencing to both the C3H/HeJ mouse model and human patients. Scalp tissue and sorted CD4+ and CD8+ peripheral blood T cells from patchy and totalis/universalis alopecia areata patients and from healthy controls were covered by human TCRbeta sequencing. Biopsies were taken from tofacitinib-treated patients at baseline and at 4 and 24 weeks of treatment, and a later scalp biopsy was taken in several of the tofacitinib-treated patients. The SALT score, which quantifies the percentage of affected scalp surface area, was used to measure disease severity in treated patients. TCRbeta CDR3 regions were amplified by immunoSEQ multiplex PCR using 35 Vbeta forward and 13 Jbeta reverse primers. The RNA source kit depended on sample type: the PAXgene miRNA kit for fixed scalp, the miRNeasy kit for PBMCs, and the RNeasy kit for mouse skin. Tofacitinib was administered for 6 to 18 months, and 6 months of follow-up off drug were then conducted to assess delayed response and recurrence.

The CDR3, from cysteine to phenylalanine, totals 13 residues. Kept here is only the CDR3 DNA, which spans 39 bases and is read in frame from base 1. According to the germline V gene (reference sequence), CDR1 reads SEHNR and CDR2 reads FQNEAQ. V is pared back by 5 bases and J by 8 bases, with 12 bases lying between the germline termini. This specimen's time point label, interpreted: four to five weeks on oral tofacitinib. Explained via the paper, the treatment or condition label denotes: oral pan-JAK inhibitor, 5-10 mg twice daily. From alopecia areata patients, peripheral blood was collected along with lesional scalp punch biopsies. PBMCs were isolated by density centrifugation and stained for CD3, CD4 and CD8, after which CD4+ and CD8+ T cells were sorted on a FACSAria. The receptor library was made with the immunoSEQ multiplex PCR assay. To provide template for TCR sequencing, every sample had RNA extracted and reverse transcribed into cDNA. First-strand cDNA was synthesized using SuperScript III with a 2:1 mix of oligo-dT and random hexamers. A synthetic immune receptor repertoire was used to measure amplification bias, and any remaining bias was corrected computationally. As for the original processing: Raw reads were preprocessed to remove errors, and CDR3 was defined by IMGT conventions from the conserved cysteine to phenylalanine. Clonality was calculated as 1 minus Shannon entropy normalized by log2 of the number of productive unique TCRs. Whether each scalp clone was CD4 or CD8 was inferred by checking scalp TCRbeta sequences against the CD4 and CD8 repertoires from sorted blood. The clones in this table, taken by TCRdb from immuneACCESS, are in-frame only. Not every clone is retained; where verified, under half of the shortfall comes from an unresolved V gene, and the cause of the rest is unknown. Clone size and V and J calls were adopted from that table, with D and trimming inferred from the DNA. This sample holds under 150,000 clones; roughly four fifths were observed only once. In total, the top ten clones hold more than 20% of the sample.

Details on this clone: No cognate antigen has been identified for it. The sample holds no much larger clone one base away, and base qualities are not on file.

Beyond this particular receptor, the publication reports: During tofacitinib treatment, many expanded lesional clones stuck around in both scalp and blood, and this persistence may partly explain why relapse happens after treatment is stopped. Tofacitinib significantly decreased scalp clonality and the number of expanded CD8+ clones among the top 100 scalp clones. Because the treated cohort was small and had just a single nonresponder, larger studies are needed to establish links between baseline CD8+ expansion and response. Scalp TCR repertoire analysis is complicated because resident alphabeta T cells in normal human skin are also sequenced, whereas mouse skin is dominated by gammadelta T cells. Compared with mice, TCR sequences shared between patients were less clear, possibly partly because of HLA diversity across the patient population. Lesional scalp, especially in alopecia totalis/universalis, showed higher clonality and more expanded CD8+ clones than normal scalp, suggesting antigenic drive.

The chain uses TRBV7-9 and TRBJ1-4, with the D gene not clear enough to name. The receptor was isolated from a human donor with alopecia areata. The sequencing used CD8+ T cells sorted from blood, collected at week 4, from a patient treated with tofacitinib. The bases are TGTGCCAGCAGCCCCCTGCTGCAGGAAAAACTGTTTTTT. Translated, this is CASSPLLQEKLFF.